Included here is one T cell receptor beta chain sequence, with context. Its antigen remains unidentified. TCRdb reprocessed the multiplex PCR reads via MiXCR and lists one record per CDR3 protein. The repertoire holds about 13,000 distinct CDR3 sequences, with roughly 60% as singletons. This CDR3 region has 15 residues. J lost 3 bases, V lost 0 bases, and 4 bases had no gene match. Germline V CDR1 and CDR2: KGHSH, LQKENI. The data derive from a study of breast tumors, draining lymph nodes, adjacent tissues. General study findings and limits: Luminal-like breast cancer showed significantly higher tumor–nontumor repertoire similarity than basal-like.

Sequencing was done on a sample of tumor-adjacent breast tissue. This chain uses TRBV18 with TRBJ1-2, with 7 positions matching TRBD1. This TCR derives from a female donor with breast cancer. Some clones in this sample may be carry-over from other donors' samples. The CDR3, as DNA: TGTGCCAGCTCACCACCGACAGGGCCTTACTATGGCTACACCTTC. Residues: CASSPPTGPYYGYTF.